This T cell receptor beta chain originates from a study of lymphopenia after photon versus proton radiotherapy (dated by TCRdb to 2018 to 2020). About the study as a whole: In patients with gastrointestinal tumors who developed high-grade lymphopenia, the study compared the immunological effects of photon radiation therapy with those of proton radiation therapy. The cohort included roughly 18 patients with gastrointestinal tumors who developed lymphopenia after receiving either photon or proton therapy. The study aimed to characterize how the two radiation modalities differ in their impact on the immune system.

With regard to this clone: The antigen it recognizes is unknown. Per-nucleotide qualities are absent, and no much larger clonotype sits a single base away.

Libraries came from the immunoSEQ multiplex PCR assay. Alongside multiparametric flow cytometry, deep sequencing of rearranged TCR beta loci was used to profile the T cell repertoires. The table was pulled from immuneACCESS by TCRdb, which kept in-frame rearrangements only. Such tables lose some clones; where checked, under half of the loss comes from unresolved V genes, and the rest has no known cause. For this sample there are about 7,300 clones; roughly 93% appear just once. Jointly, the top ten make up about 1.6% of the sample. The research as a whole found: During treatment, patients who received photon therapy lost naive T cells and TCR diversity and gained effector/memory populations, whereas patients who received proton therapy remained relatively stable. Among patients across the cohort who died, overall survival time showed an inverse correlation with a larger post-nadir drop in TCR diversity. The survival association was assessed only in patients who died, and the authors presented better survival with proton therapy as a possibility rather than a demonstrated result. After the lymphocyte count nadir, repertoires from photon-treated patients showed oligoclonal expansion, particularly of CD8+ Temra cells, and this expansion drove the decline in diversity.

The germline V gene sets CDR1 to MNHNS and CDR2 to SASEGT. V is reduced by 0 bases and J by 3 bases, leaving a spacing of 14 bases between them. The CDR3 numbers 16 residues from cysteine through phenylalanine. Only the CDR3 portion is preserved as DNA: 48 bases, with reading frame beginning at the first base. Here the chain combines TRBV6-1 and TRBJ2-5, with the D segment identity uncertain. This TCR was sampled from a woman between 50 and 59 years old with cholangiocarcinoma. Sequenced here: peripheral blood, sampled from a patient treated with photon-based radiotherapy. The DNA sequence is given as TGTGCCAGCAGTGAAGCGCTATACAGAAGAAAAGAGACCCAGTACTTC. Protein translation: CASSEALYRRKETQYF.